This is a list of T cell receptor beta chains from one sample in a study of tumor-infiltrating lymphocytes in localized non-small cell lung cancer. Sequenced by immunoSEQ multiplex PCR; TCRdb stores in-frame clones only, minus some. The sample has 15,000 to 20,000 clones; around 80% are singletons. The sequencing sample was made of lung tumor tissue. The receptor source for this set is a human donor with non-small cell lung cancer. The conserved cysteine and the conserved F or W are not part of the CDR3 here. The size entry is marked missing in some rows and otherwise reads once, few, many or a size class.

>once|TRBV6-5
ASRTGRYGYT
>.|TRBV7-8
ASSDGVGYGYT
>.|TRBV29-1
SVEKGKGTEAF
>few|TRBV30
AWSGPGTTDTQY
>.|TRBV5-1
ASRTPGQAGTPISYEQY
>.|TRBV7-8
ASSLSGYSQETQY
>.|TRBV7-8
ASSAYRLAGGNSYEQY
>few|TRBV5-8
ASSLARGISNQPQH
>.|TRBV19
ASSIASGGPRTQY
>.|TRBV10-3
AISEGGTSGRAPYNEQF
>.|TRBV13
ASSFSGDTQY
>once|TRBV27
ASRLAPWRMTDTQY
>.|TRBV6-1
ASSLDRNTEAF
>.|TRBV6-5
ASSSTGQAGYT
>once|TRBV7-9
ASSPRGGADTQY
>.|TRBV7-2
ASSLSAGKNSPLH
>once|TRBV7-2
ASSHRDISSTDTQY
>medium-sized|TRBV30
AWNGDPNQPQH
>.|TRBV19
ASSIQGADTQY
>.|TRBV6-6
ASGSSSYNEQF
>.|TRBV4-2
ASSRGQGNSPLH
>few|TRBV13
ASSHRNDYEQY
>.|TRBV6-5
ASSRATGGVSEAF
>medium-sized|TRBV11-2
ASSLAGTADTGELF
>.|TRBV5-1
ATRPGLATQETQY
>.|TRBV11-2
ASSLDRGGWETQY
>.|TRBV6-1
ASSEVGGNYGYT